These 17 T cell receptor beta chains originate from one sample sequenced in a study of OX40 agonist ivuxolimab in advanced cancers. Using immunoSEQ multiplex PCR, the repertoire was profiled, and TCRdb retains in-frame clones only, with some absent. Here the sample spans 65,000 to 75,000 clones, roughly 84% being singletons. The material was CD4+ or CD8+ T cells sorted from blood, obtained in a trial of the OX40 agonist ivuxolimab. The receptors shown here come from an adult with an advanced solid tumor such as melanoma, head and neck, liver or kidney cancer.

The CDR3 spells CASSQGHSGNYGYTF. The CDR3 DNA reads as TGTGCCAGCAGCCAGGGACACAGTGGTAACTATGGCTACACCTTC. This rearrangement joins TRBV7-2 to TRBJ1-2, with D possibly matching TRBD1 (6 bases). The V gene lost 5 bases and the J gene lost 1 base, with 14 bases spanning the gap. Germline assignment: CDR1 SGHTA and CDR2 FQGNSA. The CDR3 is made up of 15 amino acids.

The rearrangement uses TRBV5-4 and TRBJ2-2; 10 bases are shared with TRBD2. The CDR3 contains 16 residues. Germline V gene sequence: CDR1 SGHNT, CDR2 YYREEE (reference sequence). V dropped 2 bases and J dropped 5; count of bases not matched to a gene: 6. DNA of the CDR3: TGTGCCAGCAGCTTTTGGACTAGCGGAACGACCGGGGAGCTGTTTTTT. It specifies CASSFWTSGTTGELFF. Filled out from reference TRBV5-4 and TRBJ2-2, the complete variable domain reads ETGVTQSPTHLIKTRGQQVTLRCSSQSGHNTVSWYQQALGQGPQFIFQYYREEENGRGNFPPRFSGLQFPNYSSELNVNALELDDSALYLCASSFWTSGTTGELFFGEGSRLTVL.

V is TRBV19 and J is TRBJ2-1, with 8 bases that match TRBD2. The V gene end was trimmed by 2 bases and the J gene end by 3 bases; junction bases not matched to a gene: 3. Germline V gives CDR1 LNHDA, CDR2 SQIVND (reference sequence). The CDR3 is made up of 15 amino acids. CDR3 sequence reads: CASSIRGGLYNEQFF. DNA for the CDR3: TGTGCCAGTAGTATACGGGGGGGCCTCTACAATGAGCAGTTCTTC.

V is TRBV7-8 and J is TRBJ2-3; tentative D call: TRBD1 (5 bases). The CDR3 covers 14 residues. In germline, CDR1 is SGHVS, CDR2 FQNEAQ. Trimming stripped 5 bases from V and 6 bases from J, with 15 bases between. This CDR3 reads CASSQARAADTQYF. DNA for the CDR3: TGTGCCAGCAGCCAGGCCAGGGCTGCGGATACGCAGTATTTT.

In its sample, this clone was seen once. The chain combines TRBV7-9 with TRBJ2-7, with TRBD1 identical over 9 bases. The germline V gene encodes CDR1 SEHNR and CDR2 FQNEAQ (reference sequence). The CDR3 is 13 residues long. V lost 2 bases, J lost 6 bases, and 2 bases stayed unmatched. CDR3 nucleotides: TGTGCCAGCAGCTTAAACAGGGGGCGCGAGCAGTACTTC. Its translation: CASSLNRGREQYF.

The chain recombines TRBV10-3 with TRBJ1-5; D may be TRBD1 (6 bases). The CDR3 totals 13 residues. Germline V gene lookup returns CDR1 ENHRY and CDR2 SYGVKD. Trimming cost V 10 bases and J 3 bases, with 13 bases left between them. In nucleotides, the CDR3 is TGTGCCACAGTACAGGGACTCAATCAGCCCCAGCATTTT. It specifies CATVQGLNQPQHF.

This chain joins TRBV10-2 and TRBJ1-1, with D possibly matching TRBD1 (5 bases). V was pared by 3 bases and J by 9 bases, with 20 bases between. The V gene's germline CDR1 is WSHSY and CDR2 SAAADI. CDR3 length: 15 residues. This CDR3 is CASSDWTTDIKKAFF. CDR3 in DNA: TGCGCCAGCAGTGATTGGACAACGGACATTAAAAAAGCTTTCTTT.

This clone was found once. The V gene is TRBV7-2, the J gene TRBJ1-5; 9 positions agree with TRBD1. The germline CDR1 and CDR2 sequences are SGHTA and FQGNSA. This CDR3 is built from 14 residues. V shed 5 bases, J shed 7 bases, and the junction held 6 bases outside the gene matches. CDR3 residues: CASSNTGGRQPQHF. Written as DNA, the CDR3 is TGTGCCAGCAGCAATACAGGGGGCAGGCAGCCCCAGCATTTT.

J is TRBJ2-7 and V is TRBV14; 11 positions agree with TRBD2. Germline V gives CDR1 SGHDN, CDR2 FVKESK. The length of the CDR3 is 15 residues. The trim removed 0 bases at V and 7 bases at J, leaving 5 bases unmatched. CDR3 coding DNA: TGTGCCAGCAGCCAAGAATCTAGCGGGAGGTTTGAGCAGTACTTC. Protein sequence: CASSQESSGRFEQYF.

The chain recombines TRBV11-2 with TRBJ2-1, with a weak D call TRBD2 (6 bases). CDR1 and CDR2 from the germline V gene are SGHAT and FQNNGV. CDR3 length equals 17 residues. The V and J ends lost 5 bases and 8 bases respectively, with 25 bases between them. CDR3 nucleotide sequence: TGTGCCAGCAGCCATCCGCCGGGGCCATTTACGGGGGATGAGCAGTTCTTC. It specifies CASSHPPGPFTGDEQFF.

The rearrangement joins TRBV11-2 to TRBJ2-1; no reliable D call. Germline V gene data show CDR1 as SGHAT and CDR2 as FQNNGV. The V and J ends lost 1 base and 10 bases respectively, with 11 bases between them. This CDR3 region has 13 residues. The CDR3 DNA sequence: TGTGCCAGCAGCTTAGGGGCAGCCCAGGAGCAGTTCTTC. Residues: CASSLGAAQEQFF.

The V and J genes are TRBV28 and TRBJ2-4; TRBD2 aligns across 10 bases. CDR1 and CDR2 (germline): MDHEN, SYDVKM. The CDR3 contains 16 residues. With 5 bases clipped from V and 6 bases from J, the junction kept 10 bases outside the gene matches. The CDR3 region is CASSRGLAGGANIQYF. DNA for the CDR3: TGTGCCAGCAGTCGGGGGTTAGCGGGAGGCGCAAACATTCAGTACTTC.

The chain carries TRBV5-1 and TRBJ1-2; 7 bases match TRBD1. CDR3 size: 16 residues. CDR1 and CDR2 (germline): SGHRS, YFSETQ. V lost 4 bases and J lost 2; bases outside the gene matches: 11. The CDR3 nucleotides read TGCGCCAGCAGCCCAACGGGACAGAAACTAAACTATGGCTACACCTTC. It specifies CASSPTGQKLNYGYTF. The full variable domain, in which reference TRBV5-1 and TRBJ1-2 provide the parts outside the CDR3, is KAGVTQTPRYLIKTRGQQVTLSCSPISGHRSVSWYQQTPGQGLQFLFEYFSETQRNKGNFPGRFSGRQFSNSRSEMNVSTLELGDSALYLCASSPTGQKLNYGYTFGSGTRLTVV.

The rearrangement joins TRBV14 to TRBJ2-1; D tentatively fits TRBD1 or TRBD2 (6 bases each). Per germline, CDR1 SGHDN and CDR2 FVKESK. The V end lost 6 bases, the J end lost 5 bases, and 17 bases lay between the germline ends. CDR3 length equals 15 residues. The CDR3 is CASSRRGTLNNEQFF. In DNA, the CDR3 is TGTGCCAGCAGTCGTCGCGGGACACTGAACAATGAGCAGTTCTTC.

CDR3 residues: CASSPLRDNEQFF. Here the CDR3 DNA reads TGTGCCAGCTCACCACTACGGGACAATGAGCAGTTCTTC. The V gene is TRBV18, the J gene TRBJ2-1; D unresolved. CDR1 is KGHSH, CDR2 LQKENI, per germline. The germline V and J ends were trimmed by 1 base and 5 bases, with 6 bases remaining between them. This CDR3 spans 13 amino acids. The full variable domain, in which reference TRBV18 and TRBJ2-1 provide the parts outside the CDR3, is NAGVMQNPRHLVRRRGQEARLRCSPMKGHSHVYWYRQLPEEGLKFMVYLQKENIIDESGMPKERFSAEFPKEGPSILRIQQVVRGDSAAYFCASSPLRDNEQFFGPGTRLTVL.

In nucleotides, the CDR3 is TGTGCCAGCAGTTTTAGCGGGGGGGCTCTGGATGAGCAGTTCTTC. Its protein is CASSFSGGALDEQFF. The chain carries TRBV7-3 and TRBJ2-1; 11 nucleotides match TRBD2. The CDR3 contains 15 residues. The ends lost 6 bases at V and 8 bases at J; junction bases unmatched: 9. Germline assignment: CDR1 SGHTA and CDR2 FQGTGA.

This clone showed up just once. For the CDR3, the DNA is TGTGCCAGCAGAAAACCGGGACCCATCAATGAAAAACTGTTTTTT. Translation: CASRKPGPINEKLFF. The chain combines TRBV6-1 with TRBJ1-4; TRBD1 might be the D (5 bases). CDR3 size: 15 residues. CDR1 is MNHNS, CDR2 SASEGT, per germline. Trimming pared 6 bases from V and 5 bases from J, leaving 16 bases between.